These 9 T cell receptor beta chains came from one sample sequenced in a study of blood T cell repertoires in COVID-19. Profiling relied on immunoSEQ multiplex PCR, and the TCRdb table lists in-frame clones only, not all of them. The sample includes some 70,000 clones, around 88% of them seen just once. The sequenced sample consisted of peripheral blood. Source of these receptors: a man aged 35 to 55 with COVID-19, enrolled during active disease.

This chain uses TRBV27 with TRBJ1-2, with D unclear. Germline V gene sequence: CDR1 MNHEY, CDR2 SMNVEV (reference sequence). The CDR3 has 14 amino acids. V gave up 3 bases and J gave up 5 bases, with 13 bases separating them. CDR3 sequence (DNA): TGTGCCAGCAGTTTGAGGTCCAGTGAGTATGGCTACACCTTC. Its protein is CASSLRSSEYGYTF.

J is TRBJ2-3 and V is TRBV6-2 or TRBV6-3; the match to TRBD2 covers 12 bases. The CDR3 length is 21 residues. Germline V gene lookup returns CDR1 MNHEY and CDR2 SVGEGT. V gave up 2 bases and J gave up 0 bases; unmatched junction bases: 15. The CDR3 reads CASSYPSSSGGALTSTDTQYF. DNA for the CDR3: TGTGCCAGCAGTTACCCTTCTTCTAGCGGGGGGGCGCTAACTAGCACAGATACGCAGTATTTT.

The CDR3 bases are TGTGCCATCAGGCCGGGCCCAGGGGACATTCAGTACTTC. Translation gives CAIRPGPGDIQYF. The chain has TRBV10-3 and TRBJ2-4; tentatively, D is TRBD1 (6 bases). This CDR3 has 13 residues. V was clipped by 6 bases and J by 8 bases, with 14 bases between them. Germline V lookup: CDR1 ENHRY, CDR2 SYGVKD.

This chain uses TRBV6-1 with TRBJ2-1, with 9 bases identical to TRBD2. The germline V gene has CDR1 MNHNS and CDR2 SASEGT. The CDR3 runs to 18 residues. V was clipped by 2 bases and J by 7 bases; unmatched bases: 15. The DNA of the CDR3 is TGTGCCAGCAGTGAATGGGGTAGGGGGGCTAGCGGGGCGAATGAGCAGTTCTTC. Its protein is CASSEWGRGASGANEQFF.

The CDR3 loop is CASSYQLAGGGKTQYF. The CDR3 DNA sequence: TGTGCCAGCAGCTACCAACTAGCGGGGGGCGGGAAGACCCAGTACTTC. The chain uses TRBV7-9 and TRBJ2-5; 12 bases fit TRBD2. V trimming: 4 bases; J trimming: 6 bases; junction bases outside the gene matches: 9. The V gene's germline CDR1 is SEHNR and CDR2 FQNEAQ (reference sequence). This CDR3 region has 16 residues.

This clone was recorded once. The CDR3: CASSRERRRWATNTGELFF. The CDR3 nucleotides read TGTGCCAGCAGCCGCGAGAGGAGGAGATGGGCCACGAACACCGGGGAGCTGTTTTTT. The chain is built from TRBV7-6 and TRBJ2-2; TRBD2 is a possible D gene (5 bases). V lost 5 bases and J lost 0, with 22 bases in between. The CDR3 covers 19 residues. Germline CDR1 is SGHVS and CDR2 is FNYEAQ.

The V call is TRBV7-2, the J call TRBJ1-5, with D unclear. From germline, CDR1 is SGHTA and CDR2 FQGNSA. Trimming took 3 bases from V and 5 from J, leaving 14 bases between them. CDR3 size: 15 residues. The CDR3 protein is CASSFSFGGYQPQHF. The CDR3 DNA sequence: TGTGCCAGCAGCTTCTCGTTTGGAGGGTATCAGCCCCAGCATTTT.

This chain joins TRBV7-8 and TRBJ2-2; TRBD1 might be the D (6 bases). CDR3 length: 15 residues. Trimming stripped 11 bases from V and 2 bases from J, with 18 bases between. Germline CDR1 SGHVS, CDR2 FQNEAQ. The DNA of the CDR3 is TGTGCCGCCCAGGGGCCCGACCCCAACACCGGGGAGCTGTTTTTT. It translates to CAAQGPDPNTGELFF.

The gene calls are TRBV12-3 or TRBV12-4 and TRBJ1-1, with D hard to call. V was shortened by 7 bases and J by 7 bases, with 13 bases between the two germline ends. This CDR3 spans 12 amino acids. The DNA of the CDR3 is TGTGCCAGCAAGCGGACCAAAGGTGAAGCTTTCTTT. Translating it yields CASKRTKGEAFF.